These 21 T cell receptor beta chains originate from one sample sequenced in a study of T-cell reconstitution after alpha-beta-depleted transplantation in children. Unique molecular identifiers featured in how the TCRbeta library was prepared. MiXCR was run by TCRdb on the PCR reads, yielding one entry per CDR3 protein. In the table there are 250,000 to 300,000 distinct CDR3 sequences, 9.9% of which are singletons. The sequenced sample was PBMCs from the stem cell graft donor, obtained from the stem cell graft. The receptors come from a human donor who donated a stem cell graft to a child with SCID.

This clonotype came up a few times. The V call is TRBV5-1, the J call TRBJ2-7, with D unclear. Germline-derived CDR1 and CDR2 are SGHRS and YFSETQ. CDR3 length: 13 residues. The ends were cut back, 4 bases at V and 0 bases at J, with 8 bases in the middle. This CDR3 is CASSTRSSYEQYF. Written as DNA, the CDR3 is TGCGCCAGCAGCACCCGATCCTCCTACGAGCAGTACTTC.

The DNA for the CDR3 is TGCGCCAGCAGCCAAGTCGGGGTCGCGGCCTCGGGAGAGACCCAGTACTTC. It yields the protein CASSQVGVAASGETQYF. V and J are TRBV4-1 and TRBJ2-5, with D possibly matching TRBD2 (5 bases). V lost 1 base, J lost 4 bases, and 19 bases lay in between. CDR1 MGHRA and CDR2 YSYEKL come from the germline V gene. The CDR3 has 17 amino acids.

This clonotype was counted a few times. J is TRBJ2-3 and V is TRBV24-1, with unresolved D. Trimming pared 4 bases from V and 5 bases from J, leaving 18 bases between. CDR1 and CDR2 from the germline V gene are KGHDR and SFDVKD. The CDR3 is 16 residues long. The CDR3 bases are TGTGCCACCAGTGACCCAATCCCGTGGGCCGGAGATACGCAGTATTTT. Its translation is CATSDPIPWAGDTQYF.

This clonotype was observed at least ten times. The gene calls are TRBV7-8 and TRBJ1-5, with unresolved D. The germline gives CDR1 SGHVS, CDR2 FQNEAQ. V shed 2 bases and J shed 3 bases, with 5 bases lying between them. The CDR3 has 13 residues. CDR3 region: CASSLTDNQPQHF. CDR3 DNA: TGTGCCAGCAGCTTAACAGACAATCAGCCCCAGCATTTT.

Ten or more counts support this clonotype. This chain's CDR3 is CASSFGVGTEAFF. CDR3 DNA: TGCGCCAGCAGCTTTGGTGTGGGGACTGAAGCTTTCTTT. The rearrangement joins TRBV5-1 to TRBJ1-1; no reliable D call. The ends were cut back, 2 bases at V and 5 bases at J, with 10 bases in the middle. The CDR3 is 13 residues long. The V gene's germline CDR1 is SGHRS and CDR2 YFSETQ.

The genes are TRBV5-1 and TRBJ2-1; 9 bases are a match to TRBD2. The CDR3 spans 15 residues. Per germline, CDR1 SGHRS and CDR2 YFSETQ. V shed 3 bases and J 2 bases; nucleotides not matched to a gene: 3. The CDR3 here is CASSSGLAPYNEQFF. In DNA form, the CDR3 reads TGCGCCAGCAGCTCGGGACTAGCACCCTACAATGAGCAGTTCTTC.

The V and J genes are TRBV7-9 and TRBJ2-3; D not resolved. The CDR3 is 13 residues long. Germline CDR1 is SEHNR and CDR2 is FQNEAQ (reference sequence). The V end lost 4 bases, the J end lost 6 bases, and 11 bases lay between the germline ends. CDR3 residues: CASSSPDLDTQYF. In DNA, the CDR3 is TGTGCCAGCAGCTCCCCCGATCTTGATACGCAGTATTTT. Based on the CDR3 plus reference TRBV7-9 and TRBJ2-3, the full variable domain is DTGVSQNPRHKITKRGQNVTFRCDPISEHNRLYWYRQTLGQGPEFLTYFQNEAQLEKSRLLSDRFSAERPKGSFSTLEIQRTEQGDSAMYLCASSSPDLDTQYFGPGTRLTVL.

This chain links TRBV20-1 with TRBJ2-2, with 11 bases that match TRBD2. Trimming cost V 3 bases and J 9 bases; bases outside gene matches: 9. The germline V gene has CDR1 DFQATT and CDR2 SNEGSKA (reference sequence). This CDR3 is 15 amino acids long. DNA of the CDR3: TGCAGTGCTAGCATTAGCGGGGGGGCCCCCTGGGAGCTGTTTTTT. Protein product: CSASISGGAPWELFF.

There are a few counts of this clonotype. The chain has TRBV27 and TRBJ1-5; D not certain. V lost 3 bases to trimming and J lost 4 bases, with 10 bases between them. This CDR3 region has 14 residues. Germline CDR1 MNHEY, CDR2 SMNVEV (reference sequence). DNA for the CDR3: TGTGCCAGCAGTTTCCTCGACGGAAATCAGCCCCAGCATTTT. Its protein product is CASSFLDGNQPQHF.

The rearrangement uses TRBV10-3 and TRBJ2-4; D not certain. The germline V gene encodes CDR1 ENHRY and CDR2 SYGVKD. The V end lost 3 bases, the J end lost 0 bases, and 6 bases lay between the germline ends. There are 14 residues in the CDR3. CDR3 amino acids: CAISDGLAKNIQYF. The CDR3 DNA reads TGTGCCATCAGTGATGGGCTAGCCAAAAACATTCAGTACTTC.

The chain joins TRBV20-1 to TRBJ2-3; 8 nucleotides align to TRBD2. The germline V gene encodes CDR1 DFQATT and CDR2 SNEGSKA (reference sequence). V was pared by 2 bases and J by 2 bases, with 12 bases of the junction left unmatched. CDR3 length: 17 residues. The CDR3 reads CSARPFSGGGFTDTQYF. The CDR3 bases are TGCAGTGCTAGACCGTTCTCAGGCGGGGGGTTCACAGATACGCAGTATTTT.

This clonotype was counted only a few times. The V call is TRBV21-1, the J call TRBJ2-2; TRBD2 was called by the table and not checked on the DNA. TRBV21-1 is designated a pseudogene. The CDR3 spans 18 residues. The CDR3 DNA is TGTGCCAGCAGCAGGGGGACTAGCGGGGGAGTCGGCACCGGGGAGCTGTTTTTT. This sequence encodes CASSRGTSGGVGTGELFF.

CDR3 sequence (DNA): TGTGCCAGCAGCGTCGCCATGGGTGAAAAACTGTTTTTT. This gives the protein CASSVAMGEKLFF. This chain links TRBV5-6 with TRBJ1-4; D ambiguous. The CDR3 has 13 residues. Trimming took 4 bases from V and 7 from J, leaving 11 bases between them. The germline V gene encodes CDR1 SGHDT and CDR2 YYEEEE.

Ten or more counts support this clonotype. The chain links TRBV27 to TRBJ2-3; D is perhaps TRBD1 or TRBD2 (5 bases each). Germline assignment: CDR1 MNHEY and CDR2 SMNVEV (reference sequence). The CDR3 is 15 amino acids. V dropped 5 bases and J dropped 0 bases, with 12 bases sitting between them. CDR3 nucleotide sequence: TGTGCCAGCAGTGTACGGGGCGTTAGCACAGATACGCAGTATTTT. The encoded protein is CASSVRGVSTDTQYF.

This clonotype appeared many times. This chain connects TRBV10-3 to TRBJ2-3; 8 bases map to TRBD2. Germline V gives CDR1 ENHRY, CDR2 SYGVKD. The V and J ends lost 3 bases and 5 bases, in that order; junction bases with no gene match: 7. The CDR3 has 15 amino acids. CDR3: CAISDYSGDGDTQYF. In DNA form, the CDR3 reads TGTGCCATCAGTGATTATAGCGGGGATGGAGATACGCAGTATTTT.

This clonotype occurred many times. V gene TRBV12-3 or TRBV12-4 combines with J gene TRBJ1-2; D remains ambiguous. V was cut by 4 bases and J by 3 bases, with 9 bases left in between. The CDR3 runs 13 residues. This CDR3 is CASSSDGDYGYTF. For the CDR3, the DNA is TGTGCCAGCAGTTCGGACGGGGACTATGGCTACACCTTC.

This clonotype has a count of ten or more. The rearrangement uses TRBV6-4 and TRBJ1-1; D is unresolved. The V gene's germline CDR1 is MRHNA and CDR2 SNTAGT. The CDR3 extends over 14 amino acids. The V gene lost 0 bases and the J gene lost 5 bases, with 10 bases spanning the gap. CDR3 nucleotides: TGTGCCAGCAGTGACTCTACTGACGGGACTGAAGCTTTCTTT. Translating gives CASSDSTDGTEAFF.

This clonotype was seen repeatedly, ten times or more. The CDR3 region has the DNA TGTGCCATCAGTGAGTCGCAGAATAACTATGGCTACACCTTC. This sequence encodes CAISESQNNYGYTF. This chain links TRBV10-3 with TRBJ1-2; D gene unclear. Trimming shortened V by 0 bases and J by 1 base, and 6 bases separated the two germline ends. This CDR3 contains 14 residues. Per the germline V gene, CDR1 is ENHRY and CDR2 is SYGVKD.

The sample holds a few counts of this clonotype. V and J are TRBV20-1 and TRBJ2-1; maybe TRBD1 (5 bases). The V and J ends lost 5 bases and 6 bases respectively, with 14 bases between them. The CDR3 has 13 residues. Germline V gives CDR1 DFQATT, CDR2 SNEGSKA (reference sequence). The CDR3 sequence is CSADSDSANEQFF. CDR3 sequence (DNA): TGCAGTGCTGACTCAGACAGTGCCAATGAGCAGTTCTTC.

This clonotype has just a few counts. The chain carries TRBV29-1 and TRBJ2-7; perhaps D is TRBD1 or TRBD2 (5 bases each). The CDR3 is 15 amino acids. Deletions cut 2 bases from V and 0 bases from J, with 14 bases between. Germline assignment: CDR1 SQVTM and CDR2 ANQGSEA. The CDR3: CSVEWDGRSSYEQYF. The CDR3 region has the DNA TGCAGCGTTGAATGGGACGGTAGGAGCTCCTACGAGCAGTACTTC.

The CDR3 sequence is CASSFAPPPLAGGTLGELFF. The CDR3 nucleotides are TGTGCCAGCAGCTTTGCCCCACCCCCCCTAGCGGGGGGAACCTTAGGGGAGCTGTTTTTT. The V call is TRBV7-6, the J call TRBJ2-2, with TRBD2 matching 11 bases. V was pared by 3 bases and J by 8 bases, with 20 bases of the junction left unmatched. This CDR3 is built from 20 residues. Germline CDR1 and CDR2: SGHVS and FNYEAQ.